The TCR beta chain under discussion was sequenced for a study of technical replicates of blood from a handful of donors. This clone was seen a single time. CDR1 SEHNR and CDR2 FQNEAQ come from the germline V gene (reference sequence). V was pared by 1 base and J by 4 bases, with 15 bases between. CDR3 length: 16 amino acids. Sequencing used immunoSEQ multiplex PCR; TCRdb keeps in-frame clones, though not all of them. Among over 55,000 clones listed, around 87% were seen once. The source is a human donor in good health. Some clones in this sample may be carry-over from other donors' samples. Sequences were obtained from PBMCs. The chain links TRBV7-9 to TRBJ2-3; D perhaps matches TRBD2 (7 bases). CDR3 coding DNA: TGTGCCAGCAGCTTAGTGACCGGGGGGCGGTCAGATACGCAGTATTTT. Protein: CASSLVTGGRSDTQYF.